This section outlines one TCR beta chain sequence together with its context. This CDR3 spans 15 amino acids. Trimming removed 8 bases from V and 6 bases from J, with 19 bases in between. Per germline, CDR1 SEHNR and CDR2 FQNEAQ (reference sequence). The table came from immunoSEQ multiplex PCR; TCRdb's copy has only in-frame clones and leaves some out. The sample yields about 130,000 clones, 79% seen once. These data come from a study of blood T cell repertoires in COVID-19. The sample consisted of peripheral blood. The origin of this receptor is a man in his forties with active or convalescent COVID-19. The chain carries TRBV7-9 and TRBJ2-2, with no clear D. The chain's CDR3 is CASLSALVGPGELFF. The CDR3 nucleotides read TGTGCCAGCTTATCGGCTCTAGTCGGTCCCGGGGAGCTGTTTTTT.